What follows are 6 T cell receptor beta chains derived from one specimen sequenced in a study of blood T cells in healthy people across ages (dated by TCRdb to about 2015). The method behind the library was 5' RACE. The reads were generated on an Illumina HiSeq 2500. A second PCR of roughly 7 to 12 cycles was run with a J-beta primer mix and a sample-barcoded 5' primer. The public sequencing data were trimmed at Q25 with fastp and processed into clonotypes with MiXCR by TCRdb, which kept only in-frame beta chains. Rows are combined by CDR3 protein, so each entry shows the most common genes and DNA. The sample table lists fewer than 900,000 distinct CDR3 sequences, under 40% of them with a count of one. Approximately 12% of the sample belongs to the ten largest clones. What was sequenced was blood. The origin of the receptors is a young man in good health.

The rearrangement uses TRBV7-2 and TRBJ2-4; D not certain. The CDR3 spans 14 residues. V lost 2 bases, J lost 4 bases, and 9 bases lay in between. Germline V gene lookup returns CDR1 SGHTA and CDR2 FQGNSA. CDR3 DNA: TGTGCCAGCAGCTTACCTAACGCGAAAAACATTCAGTACTTC. As protein: CASSLPNAKNIQYF.

This clonotype was seen a handful of times. V and J are TRBV6-2 or TRBV6-3 and TRBJ1-2; TRBD1 agrees at 7 bases. The J segment lost 4 bases and the V segment lost 8 bases, leaving 7 bases of the junction unmatched. The CDR3 is 13 amino acids. CDR1 is MNHEY and CDR2 is SVGEGT in the germline V gene. CDR3 sequence (DNA): TGTGCCAGCGTACAGGGGTACGGCTATGGCTACACCTTC. This codes for CASVQGYGYGYTF.

The table lists this clonotype with a few counts. The chain joins TRBV7-9 to TRBJ1-5, with TRBD1 matching 8 bases. The V and J ends lost 5 bases and 2 bases, in that order; junction bases with no gene match: 5. CDR3 length: 15 amino acids. CDR1 is SEHNR and CDR2 is FQNEAQ in the germline V gene (reference sequence). CDR3 in amino acids: CASSPTGEGNQPQHF. CDR3 nucleotide sequence: TGTGCCAGCAGCCCGACAGGGGAAGGCAATCAGCCCCAGCATTTT.

This clonotype was counted a few times. This sequence joins TRBV7-2 and TRBJ1-2, with 10 bases lining up with TRBD1. J gave up 6 bases and V 4 bases, and 17 bases lay outside the gene matches. CDR1 SGHTA and CDR2 FQGNSA come from the germline V gene. CDR3 length equals 18 residues. The CDR3 sequence: CASSWGQGYDINVDGYTF. DNA for the CDR3: TGTGCCAGCAGCTGGGGACAGGGGTACGATATTAATGTTGATGGCTACACCTTC.

This clonotype was detected only a few times. This rearrangement joins TRBV7-2 to TRBJ1-1; D is undetermined. V lost 1 base, J lost 5 bases, and 5 bases lay in between. The CDR3 runs to 12 residues. Looked up from germline, CDR1 is SGHTA and CDR2 is FQGNSA. The CDR3 sequence: CASSLVRTEAFF. The DNA for the CDR3 is TGTGCCAGCAGCTTAGTTCGGACTGAAGCTTTCTTT.

This chain uses TRBV20-1 with TRBJ1-5; D gene ambiguous. The V gene lost 0 bases and the J gene lost 4 bases, with 13 bases spanning the gap. The germline V gene has CDR1 DFQATT and CDR2 SNEGSKA (reference sequence). The CDR3 extends over 15 amino acids. This CDR3 reads CSAREPLNRNQPQHF. In nucleotides, the CDR3 is TGCAGTGCTAGAGAGCCCTTAAACAGAAATCAGCCCCAGCATTTT.